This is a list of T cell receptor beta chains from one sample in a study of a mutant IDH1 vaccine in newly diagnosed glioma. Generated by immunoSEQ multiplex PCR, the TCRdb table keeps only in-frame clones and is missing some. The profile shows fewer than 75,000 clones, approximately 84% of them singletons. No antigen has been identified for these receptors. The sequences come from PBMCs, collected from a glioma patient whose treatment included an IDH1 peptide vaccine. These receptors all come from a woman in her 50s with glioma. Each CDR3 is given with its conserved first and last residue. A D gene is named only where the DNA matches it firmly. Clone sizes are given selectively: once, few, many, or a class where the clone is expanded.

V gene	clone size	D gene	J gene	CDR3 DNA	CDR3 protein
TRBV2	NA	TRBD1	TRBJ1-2	TGTGCCAGCAGTGAAGCCACTTCCCCGAGCAGGGGGCATGGCTACACCTTC	CASSEATSPSRGHGYTF
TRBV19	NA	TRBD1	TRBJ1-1	TGTGCCAGTAGTACCGATGGACAGGGGATTGAAGCTTTCTTT	CASSTDGQGIEAFF
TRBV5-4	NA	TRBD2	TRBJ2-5	TGTGCCAGCAGCCCTGGGACTAGTAGTAAAGGAGGTGGGACCCAGTACTTC	CASSPGTSSKGGGTQYF
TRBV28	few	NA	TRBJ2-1	TGTGCCAGCAGTACTCCGGCGGGGCGGGACAATGAGCAGTTCTTC	CASSTPAGRDNEQFF
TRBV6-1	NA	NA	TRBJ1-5	TGTGCCAGCAGTGAAGCAGGGTACTCCCAGCATTTT	CASSEAGYSQHF
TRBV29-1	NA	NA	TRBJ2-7	TGCAGCGTTGAAGAGAGGCTACCCGGCGAGCAGTACTTC	CSVEERLPGEQYF
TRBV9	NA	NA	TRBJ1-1	TGTGCCAGCAGCGTAACAGCGAACACTGAAGCTTTCTTT	CASSVTANTEAFF
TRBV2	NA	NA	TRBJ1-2	TGTGCCAGCAGTGAAAGAGCATCTCTAAGCTACACCTTC	CASSERASLSYTF
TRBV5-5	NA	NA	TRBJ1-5	TGTGCCAGCAGCTTGTCCCCAGGGGTCGGTCAGCCCCAGCATTTT	CASSLSPGVGQPQHF
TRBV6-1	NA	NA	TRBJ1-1	TGTGCCAGCAGTTATCTGGGGACTGAAGCTTTCTTT	CASSYLGTEAFF
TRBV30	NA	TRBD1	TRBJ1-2	TGTGCCTTCCTCGACAGGGGGCATGATGGCTACACCTTC	CAFLDRGHDGYTF